These T cell receptor beta chains were read from a single sample in a study of blood T cell repertoires in COVID-19. Generated by immunoSEQ multiplex PCR, the TCRdb table keeps only in-frame clones and is missing some. The sample records some 95,000 clones, approximately 90% being singletons. The sequenced material came from peripheral blood. The receptors come from a human donor with active COVID-19. The donor label of this sample is uncertain. Each CDR3 is given with its conserved first and last residue. The order of the fields is clone size, J gene, D gene, V gene, CDR3 DNA, CDR3 protein. The D gene is left open where the match is weak. For some rows the clone size is stated as once, few or many, or as a class when expanded; others skip it.

clone_size: -; j_call: TRBJ2-5; d_call: TRBD1; v_call: TRBV5-1; cdr3_nt: TGCGCCAGCAGCTTGGCCGGGACAGGGGGAGAGACCCAGTACTTC; cdr3_aa: CASSLAGTGGETQYF
clone_size: -; j_call: TRBJ2-7; d_call: -; v_call: TRBV6-5; cdr3_nt: TGTGCCCTGGATAAGGGTCCGCGGGGCGAGCAGTACTTC; cdr3_aa: CALDKGPRGEQYF
clone_size: -; j_call: TRBJ2-1; d_call: TRBD2; v_call: TRBV5-6; cdr3_nt: TGTGCCAGCGCGGGACTAGCGTCTATGGATGAGCAGTTCTTC; cdr3_aa: CASAGLASMDEQFF
clone_size: -; j_call: TRBJ2-7; d_call: TRBD1; v_call: TRBV5-6; cdr3_nt: TGTGCCAGCAGCTTACCCAGGGGGCTCTTAACCTACGAGCAGTACTTC; cdr3_aa: CASSLPRGLLTYEQYF
clone_size: -; j_call: TRBJ2-1; d_call: TRBD2; v_call: TRBV18; cdr3_nt: TGTGCCAGCTCACCACCGGCGGGGGGGCCGGACAATGAGCAGTTCTTC; cdr3_aa: CASSPPAGGPDNEQFF
clone_size: -; j_call: TRBJ1-2; d_call: TRBD1; v_call: TRBV27; cdr3_nt: TGTGCCAGCAGTTTTCGTCTAACCCCAGACAGGGTAAACTATGGCTACACCTTC; cdr3_aa: CASSFRLTPDRVNYGYTF
clone_size: -; j_call: TRBJ2-2; d_call: -; v_call: TRBV9; cdr3_nt: TGTGCCAGCAGCGTAGCAACAGGGTTTACCGGGGAGCTGTTTTTT; cdr3_aa: CASSVATGFTGELFF
clone_size: -; j_call: TRBJ1-2; d_call: -; v_call: TRBV12-3/TRBV12-4; cdr3_nt: TGTGCCAGCAGGGGGCGTAGGGGCTACACCTTC; cdr3_aa: CASRGRRGYTF
clone_size: few; j_call: TRBJ2-7; d_call: -; v_call: TRBV10-3; cdr3_nt: TGTGCCATCCGGACAGAACCCTACGAGCAGTACTTC; cdr3_aa: CAIRTEPYEQYF
clone_size: -; j_call: TRBJ1-1; d_call: -; v_call: TRBV5-4; cdr3_nt: TGTGCCAGCAGCTTGGTGGGCAGGATGATAACTGAAGCTTTCTTT; cdr3_aa: CASSLVGRMITEAFF
clone_size: -; j_call: TRBJ2-7; d_call: -; v_call: TRBV11-2; cdr3_nt: TGTGCCAGCAGCCCAGGCCGGAGGGGGGACTATACTTCCTCTGAGCAGTACTTC; cdr3_aa: CASSPGRRGDYTSSEQYF
clone_size: -; j_call: TRBJ1-1; d_call: TRBD1; v_call: TRBV2; cdr3_nt: TGTGCCAGTAAACAGCCGGGACAGCAGAACACTGAAGCTTTCTTT; cdr3_aa: CASKQPGQQNTEAFF
clone_size: -; j_call: TRBJ2-6; d_call: TRBD1; v_call: TRBV5-1; cdr3_nt: TGCGCCAGCAGCCGCACAGGGGCTGGGGCCAACGTCCTGACTTTC; cdr3_aa: CASSRTGAGANVLTF
clone_size: -; j_call: TRBJ2-1; d_call: -; v_call: TRBV4-2; cdr3_nt: TGTGCCAGCAGCCGAACGGGACTCCGGAATGAGCAGTTCTTC; cdr3_aa: CASSRTGLRNEQFF
clone_size: -; j_call: TRBJ2-1; d_call: TRBD2; v_call: TRBV15; cdr3_nt: TGTGCCACCAGCAGAGGTCGACTAGCGGGGGACAATGAGCAGTTCTTC; cdr3_aa: CATSRGRLAGDNEQFF
clone_size: -; j_call: TRBJ1-2; d_call: TRBD1; v_call: TRBV4-3; cdr3_nt: TGCGCCAGCAGCCACTCCGGGACAGGGAACTATGGCTACACCTTC; cdr3_aa: CASSHSGTGNYGYTF
clone_size: -; j_call: TRBJ1-4; d_call: -; v_call: TRBV5-1; cdr3_nt: TGCGCCAGCAGCTTGAACGGTGGAGCCGGGGAAAAACTGTTTTTT; cdr3_aa: CASSLNGGAGEKLFF
clone_size: -; j_call: TRBJ1-2; d_call: TRBD1; v_call: TRBV6-2/TRBV6-3; cdr3_nt: TGTGCCAGCAGTTACGGGGACAGGGGAGGCTACACCTTC; cdr3_aa: CASSYGDRGGYTF
clone_size: -; j_call: TRBJ1-5; d_call: -; v_call: TRBV9; cdr3_nt: TGTGCCAGCAGCGTAGGAACAGGGAGCAATCAGCCCCAGCATTTT; cdr3_aa: CASSVGTGSNQPQHF
clone_size: -; j_call: TRBJ1-6; d_call: -; v_call: TRBV5-6; cdr3_nt: TGTGCCAGCACCCCAGGGGTGTCCTATAATTCACCCCTCCACTTT; cdr3_aa: CASTPGVSYNSPLHF
clone_size: -; j_call: TRBJ1-1; d_call: -; v_call: TRBV19; cdr3_nt: TGTGCCAGTACTGAGGACTTCACGCGCACTGAAGCTTTCTTT; cdr3_aa: CASTEDFTRTEAFF
clone_size: -; j_call: TRBJ1-4; d_call: -; v_call: TRBV7-9; cdr3_nt: TGTGCCAGCAGCTATGACAGCAGCCCTGAAAAACTGTTTTTT; cdr3_aa: CASSYDSSPEKLFF
clone_size: few; j_call: TRBJ1-2; d_call: -; v_call: TRBV6-5; cdr3_nt: TGTGCCAGCGCTCTCGACAGAGCCAACTATGGCTACACCTTC; cdr3_aa: CASALDRANYGYTF
clone_size: -; j_call: TRBJ2-7; d_call: -; v_call: TRBV18; cdr3_nt: TGTGCCAGCTCACCCCTAAGACGGACAGAGTACGAGCAGTACTTC; cdr3_aa: CASSPLRRTEYEQYF
clone_size: -; j_call: TRBJ2-5; d_call: -; v_call: TRBV7-2; cdr3_nt: TGTGCCAGCAGCTTAGGGTCCACAGGGAAAAAGACCCAGTACTTC; cdr3_aa: CASSLGSTGKKTQYF
clone_size: -; j_call: TRBJ2-1; d_call: -; v_call: TRBV14; cdr3_nt: TGTGCCAGCAGCCACGCAAATCGGGGGGCCATCAGCAATGAGCAGTTCTTC; cdr3_aa: CASSHANRGAISNEQFF
clone_size: -; j_call: TRBJ2-7; d_call: TRBD2; v_call: TRBV7-2; cdr3_nt: TGTGCCAGCAGCAAGTCTTTGGGCGGACTAGCAGGTTACGAGCAGTACTTC; cdr3_aa: CASSKSLGGLAGYEQYF
clone_size: once; j_call: TRBJ1-1; d_call: -; v_call: TRBV11-2; cdr3_nt: TGTGCCAGCAGCGCGTCTTCCCCTATGAACACTGAAGCTTTCTTT; cdr3_aa: CASSASSPMNTEAFF
clone_size: -; j_call: TRBJ1-3; d_call: -; v_call: TRBV7-2; cdr3_nt: TGTGCCAGCAGCCCTAGGAGCTCTGGAAACACCATATATTTT; cdr3_aa: CASSPRSSGNTIYF
clone_size: -; j_call: TRBJ1-1; d_call: -; v_call: TRBV5-1; cdr3_nt: TGCGCCAGCAGCTTTTCTCAACAGAACACTGAAGCTTTCTTT; cdr3_aa: CASSFSQQNTEAFF
clone_size: -; j_call: TRBJ1-1; d_call: -; v_call: TRBV2; cdr3_nt: TGTGCCAGCAGTGGCCAGACGGGGACTGAAGCTTTCTTT; cdr3_aa: CASSGQTGTEAFF
clone_size: -; j_call: TRBJ2-2; d_call: TRBD1; v_call: TRBV5-1; cdr3_nt: TGCGCCAGCAGTTCGGACCGGGACAGACATAACACCGGGGAGCTGTTTTTT; cdr3_aa: CASSSDRDRHNTGELFF
clone_size: -; j_call: TRBJ2-1; d_call: TRBD1; v_call: TRBV5-1; cdr3_nt: TGCGCCAGCAGCGGGGGACAGGATTACAATGAGCAGTTCTTC; cdr3_aa: CASSGGQDYNEQFF
clone_size: -; j_call: TRBJ2-5; d_call: TRBD2; v_call: TRBV5-1; cdr3_nt: TGCGCCAGCAGCTTGGAGGGCGGGGGAGAGACCCAGTACTTC; cdr3_aa: CASSLEGGGETQYF
clone_size: -; j_call: TRBJ2-3; d_call: -; v_call: TRBV24-1; cdr3_nt: TGTGCCACCAGTGATTTGTTGGGGCAGGACACAGATACGCAGTATTTT; cdr3_aa: CATSDLLGQDTDTQYF
clone_size: -; j_call: TRBJ2-4; d_call: -; v_call: TRBV19; cdr3_nt: TGTGCCAGTACCCCGGGGAGGACCCTAGCCAAAAACATTCAGTACTTC; cdr3_aa: CASTPGRTLAKNIQYF
clone_size: once; j_call: TRBJ1-4; d_call: -; v_call: TRBV5-1; cdr3_nt: TGCGCCAGCAGCTTGGGGACCCCGAACTGGACTGGAGGTGAAAAACTGTTTTTT; cdr3_aa: CASSLGTPNWTGGEKLFF
clone_size: -; j_call: TRBJ2-2; d_call: TRBD2; v_call: TRBV6-5; cdr3_nt: TGTGCCAGCAGAGATAGCGGGGGGGCCACCGGGGAGCTGTTTTTT; cdr3_aa: CASRDSGGATGELFF
clone_size: -; j_call: TRBJ2-7; d_call: TRBD1; v_call: TRBV6-5; cdr3_nt: TGTGCCAGCAGCTTGGGACAGGGAAACGAGCAGTACTTC; cdr3_aa: CASSLGQGNEQYF
clone_size: -; j_call: TRBJ2-1; d_call: -; v_call: TRBV28; cdr3_nt: TGTGCCAGCAGTTTTCTGGCAGAAAACAATGAGCAGTTCTTC; cdr3_aa: CASSFLAENNEQFF
clone_size: -; j_call: TRBJ1-5; d_call: -; v_call: TRBV4-1; cdr3_nt: TGCGCCAGCAGCCTCCTTTTGGAGCAGGACTTCCATCAGCCCCAGCATTTT; cdr3_aa: CASSLLLEQDFHQPQHF
clone_size: -; j_call: TRBJ2-2; d_call: -; v_call: TRBV6-5; cdr3_nt: TGTGCCAGCAGTTACGGCAGCGATTACACCGGGGAGCTGTTTTTT; cdr3_aa: CASSYGSDYTGELFF
clone_size: -; j_call: TRBJ1-3; d_call: -; v_call: TRBV7-6; cdr3_nt: TGTGCCAGCAGCCAACTTGGACTGGGTTCCTCTGGAAACACCATATATTTT; cdr3_aa: CASSQLGLGSSGNTIYF
clone_size: few; j_call: TRBJ2-1; d_call: -; v_call: TRBV7-9; cdr3_nt: TGTGCCAGCAGCTTACCCCTAGCGGAGCAGTTCTTC; cdr3_aa: CASSLPLAEQFF
clone_size: -; j_call: TRBJ2-7; d_call: -; v_call: TRBV2; cdr3_nt: TGTGCCAGCAGTGAAGGGGCCCCAGCATACGAGCAGTACTTC; cdr3_aa: CASSEGAPAYEQYF
clone_size: -; j_call: TRBJ2-7; d_call: -; v_call: TRBV7-2; cdr3_nt: TGTGCCAGCAGCTTAAGCGGAGGGAGCTCCTACGAGCAGTACTTC; cdr3_aa: CASSLSGGSSYEQYF
clone_size: -; j_call: TRBJ2-6; d_call: -; v_call: TRBV6-5; cdr3_nt: TGTGCCAGCAGTCCGTGGCTCTCTGGGGCCAACGTCCTGACTTTC; cdr3_aa: CASSPWLSGANVLTF
clone_size: -; j_call: TRBJ2-5; d_call: -; v_call: TRBV12-5; cdr3_nt: TGTGCTAGTGGTTTGGGCAGCCAAGAGACCCAGTACTTC; cdr3_aa: CASGLGSQETQYF
clone_size: -; j_call: TRBJ2-7; d_call: TRBD1; v_call: TRBV10-3; cdr3_nt: TGTGCCATCAGTGGTTTAGACAGGGGCCATTCCTCCTCCTACGAGCAGTACTTC; cdr3_aa: CAISGLDRGHSSSYEQYF
clone_size: -; j_call: TRBJ2-1; d_call: TRBD2; v_call: TRBV19; cdr3_nt: TGTGCCAGTGGCGGTAGCGGGGGCAATGAGCAGTTCTTC; cdr3_aa: CASGGSGGNEQFF
clone_size: -; j_call: TRBJ2-3; d_call: -; v_call: TRBV5-1; cdr3_nt: TGCGCCAGCAGCCCGGCGACTAACACAGATACGCAGTATTTT; cdr3_aa: CASSPATNTDTQYF
clone_size: -; j_call: TRBJ2-7; d_call: TRBD1; v_call: TRBV18; cdr3_nt: TGTGCCAGCTCACCAGACAGGGAAAGACGCGAGCAGTACTTC; cdr3_aa: CASSPDRERREQYF
clone_size: -; j_call: TRBJ1-1; d_call: -; v_call: TRBV7-8; cdr3_nt: TGTGCCAGCAGCTTAGCCTCAGGGTACTTGAACACTGAAGCTTTCTTT; cdr3_aa: CASSLASGYLNTEAFF
clone_size: -; j_call: TRBJ2-2; d_call: TRBD2; v_call: TRBV5-1; cdr3_nt: TGCGCCAGCAGCCCCGGGACTAGCGGGGGGATGAAGGCCGGGGAGCTGTTTTTT; cdr3_aa: CASSPGTSGGMKAGELFF
clone_size: -; j_call: TRBJ1-2; d_call: -; v_call: TRBV19; cdr3_nt: TGTGCCAGTAGTGAATCGGGAAAGTATGGCTACACCTTC; cdr3_aa: CASSESGKYGYTF
clone_size: once; j_call: TRBJ2-5; d_call: TRBD2; v_call: TRBV10-3; cdr3_nt: TGTGCCACAGCCAATAGCGGGGGGGCTGGAGAGACCCAGTACTTC; cdr3_aa: CATANSGGAGETQYF
clone_size: -; j_call: TRBJ1-4; d_call: TRBD1; v_call: TRBV15; cdr3_nt: TGTGCCACCAGCCGAACAGGGGTATCTAATGAAAAACTGTTTTTT; cdr3_aa: CATSRTGVSNEKLFF
clone_size: -; j_call: TRBJ2-1; d_call: -; v_call: TRBV4-2; cdr3_nt: TGTGCCAGCAGCCAACTGACAGGATACGACAATGAGCAGTTCTTC; cdr3_aa: CASSQLTGYDNEQFF
clone_size: -; j_call: TRBJ2-3; d_call: -; v_call: TRBV14; cdr3_nt: TGTGCCAGCAGCCAAGACCCCAGGGGAGGGGATACGCAGTATTTT; cdr3_aa: CASSQDPRGGDTQYF
clone_size: -; j_call: TRBJ2-7; d_call: TRBD1; v_call: TRBV5-4; cdr3_nt: TGTGCCAGCAGCTTGTTCATTTCACAGGGGGTCAACGAGCAGTACTTC; cdr3_aa: CASSLFISQGVNEQYF